This passage covers 5 T cell receptor beta chains from one sample sequenced in a study of control samples from healthy donors and cancer patients. Assay used: immunoSEQ multiplex PCR; TCRdb lists only in-frame clones, some missing. The table has some 100,000 clones, roughly 90% seen once; the top ten hold 18%. The sample taken for sequencing was blood. All receptors come from a woman aged 45-60 years in good health.

This chain uses TRBV21-1 with TRBJ2-7; TRBD2, the table's D call, was not compared with the DNA. TRBV21-1 is a pseudogene. The CDR3 covers 16 residues. Here the CDR3 reads CAPEGPDRTATYEQYF. The CDR3 bases are TGTGCCCCCGAAGGCCCGGATCGGACTGCGACCTACGAGCAGTACTTC.

V usage is TRBV12-2 and J usage is TRBJ2-7. TRBV12-2 is deemed a pseudogene. The CDR3 sequence is 14 residues long. The CDR3 nucleotides read TGTGCAAGTCGCTTAGCCCCACCGGACTACGAGCAGTACGTC. Amino acids: CASRLAPPDYEQYV.

This chain links TRBV11-3 with TRBJ2-1; tentative D call: TRBD2 (6 bases). The V end lost 1 base, the J end lost 8 bases, and 15 bases lay between the germline ends. The CDR3 contains 15 residues. The germline CDR1 and CDR2 sequences are SGHNT and YENEEA. The chain's CDR3 is CASSLVGGFRDEQFF. In DNA form, the CDR3 reads TGTGCCAGCAGCTTAGTGGGGGGATTTAGGGATGAGCAGTTCTTC.

In this sample, this clone turned up a few times. The V gene is TRBV18, the J gene TRBJ1-2; D may be TRBD1 (5 bases). Trimming left V 3 bases short and J 4 bases short, with 12 bases between. CDR1 is KGHSH, CDR2 LQKENI, per germline. The CDR3 runs 14 residues. CDR3 DNA: TGTGCCAGCTCACCCTCTAACGGGGGCTATGGCTACACCTTC. This gives the protein CASSPSNGGYGYTF.

The chain is built from TRBV27 and TRBJ2-1; TRBD2 matches 7 bases. Per germline, CDR1 MNHEY and CDR2 SMNVEV (reference sequence). The length of the CDR3 is 15 residues. V lost 4 bases to trimming and J lost 0 bases; unmatched junction nucleotides: 3. CDR3 DNA sequence: TGTGCCAGCAGTTCCGAGCGGGACTCCTACAATGAGCAGTTCTTC. Translation gives CASSSERDSYNEQFF.